What follows are 30 T cell receptor beta chains derived from one specimen sequenced in a study of blood T cell repertoires in COVID-19 (dated by TCRdb to 2020 to 2022). Library creation used the immunoSEQ multiplex PCR assay. TCRdb mirrors the immuneACCESS table, restricted to in-frame sequences. Some clones are absent from its copies; in checked studies, under half trace to an unresolved V gene, and the reason for the others is unknown. The sample table lists 200,000 to 250,000 clones, just under 85% of them with a count of one. Of the sample, 1.5% to 2% is held by the ten largest clones. The sequenced sample consisted of peripheral blood. The receptors derive from a woman of 80 years or more with acute or convalescent COVID-19.

The V and J genes are TRBV29-1 and TRBJ2-1; TRBD2 agrees at 8 bases. The germline V gene has CDR1 SQVTM and CDR2 ANQGSEA. The CDR3 is made up of 12 amino acids. Trimming at V came to 8 bases and at J to 8 bases, leaving 8 bases not matched to a gene. CDR3 sequence: CSTRTSLYEQFF. In nucleotides, the CDR3 is TGCAGCACACGGACTAGCTTGTATGAGCAGTTCTTC.

CDR3 bases: TGTGCCAGCAGCGGAGGTATGGGGAGTGGAAACACCATATATTTT. Amino acids: CASSGGMGSGNTIYF. This chain uses TRBV9 with TRBJ1-3; D is undetermined. Germline CDR1 is SGDLS and CDR2 is YYNGEE. The CDR3 is 15 residues long. Trimming shortened V by 3 bases and J by 3 bases, and 13 bases separated the two germline ends.

J is TRBJ2-3 and V is TRBV4-3; 13 bases fit TRBD2. Germline assignment: CDR1 LGHNA and CDR2 YSLEER. V was pared by 1 base and J by 6 bases, with 7 bases of the junction left unmatched. The length of the CDR3 is 17 residues. DNA for the CDR3: TGCGCCAGCAGCCAAGTTCGGCAGACTAGCGGGAGGGATACGCAGTATTTT. Protein: CASSQVRQTSGRDTQYF.

The chain employs TRBV5-6 and TRBJ2-7; TRBD1 aligns across 7 bases. Germline CDR1 SGHDT, CDR2 YYEEEE. V gave up 2 bases and J gave up 3 bases; unmatched junction bases: 11. This CDR3 region has 16 residues. The CDR3 sequence is CASSLIMGQKDYEQYF. The CDR3 region has the DNA TGTGCCAGCAGCTTAATAATGGGACAGAAAGACTACGAGCAGTACTTC. The full variable domain, with the rest looked up from reference TRBV5-6 and TRBJ2-7, is DAGVTQSPTHLIKTRGQQVTLRCSPKSGHDTVSWYQQALGQGPQFIFQYYEEEERQRGNFPDRFSGHQFPNYSSELNVNALLLGDSALYLCASSLIMGQKDYEQYFGPGTRLTVT.

This chain joins TRBV7-2 and TRBJ2-7; 11 nucleotides agree with TRBD2. Germline trimming cut 6 bases from V and 3 bases from J; bases unmatched to any gene: 7. Germline values: CDR1 SGHTA, CDR2 FQGNSA. CDR3 length equals 15 residues. The CDR3 here is CASSSLSGRGYEQYF. The CDR3 nucleotides are TGTGCCAGCAGTTCTCTTAGCGGGAGGGGCTACGAGCAGTACTTC.

The table lists this clone with a count of one. The chain has TRBV5-4 and TRBJ2-1, with 13 nucleotides matching TRBD2. V gave up 4 bases and J gave up 9 bases; unmatched junction bases: 10. This CDR3 contains 16 residues. The germline V gene has CDR1 SGHNT and CDR2 YYREEE (reference sequence). The CDR3 sequence: CASSPTSGRAASEQFF. The CDR3 nucleotides are TGTGCCAGCAGCCCCACTAGCGGGAGGGCCGCGAGTGAGCAGTTCTTC. The whole variable domain, remainder taken from reference TRBV5-4 and TRBJ2-1, is ETGVTQSPTHLIKTRGQQVTLRCSSQSGHNTVSWYQQALGQGPQFIFQYYREEENGRGNFPPRFSGLQFPNYSSELNVNALELDDSALYLCASSPTSGRAASEQFFGPGTRLTVL.

The chain joins TRBV6-5 to TRBJ1-1; D perhaps matches TRBD1 (6 bases). The germline V gene has CDR1 MNHEY and CDR2 SVGAGI. The CDR3 has 13 amino acids. V shed 6 bases and J shed 4 bases, with 12 bases lying between them. DNA of the CDR3: TGTGCCAGCAGGACAGGATACACCACTGAAGCTTTCTTT. Its translation is CASRTGYTTEAFF.

V usage is TRBV24-1 and J usage is TRBJ1-5; no reliable D call. CDR3 length: 15 amino acids. CDR1 is KGHDR, CDR2 SFDVKD, per germline. Trimming removed 3 bases at V and 7 bases at J, with 15 bases between. This chain's CDR3 is CATSDRSEEKQPQHF. The CDR3 nucleotides read TGTGCCACCAGTGATCGGTCAGAGGAGAAGCAGCCCCAGCATTTT.

In this sample, this clone turned up once. The chain uses TRBV6-5 and TRBJ1-2, with 8 positions matching TRBD1. This CDR3 has 13 residues. With 10 bases clipped from V and 4 bases from J, the junction kept 8 bases outside the gene matches. CDR1 and CDR2 (germline): MNHEY, SVGAGI. The CDR3 nucleotides read TGTGCCACCGCCGGACAGGGCTTCTATGGCTACACCTTC. Translation: CATAGQGFYGYTF.

CDR3 nucleotide sequence: TGTGCCAGCAAAAATCTAGCGGGTGATGAGCAGTTCTTC. As protein: CASKNLAGDEQFF. The V call is TRBV7-2, the J call TRBJ2-1; 8 nucleotides agree with TRBD2. This CDR3 contains 13 residues. Germline-derived CDR1 and CDR2 are SGHTA and FQGNSA. J lost 8 bases, V lost 7 bases, and 7 bases had no gene match.

This sequence joins TRBV4-2 and TRBJ2-1, with 11 bases aligning to TRBD2. The CDR3 is made up of 17 amino acids. Germline V lookup: CDR1 LGHNA, CDR2 YNFKEQ. The V and J ends lost 4 bases and 9 bases, in that order; junction bases with no gene match: 14. CDR3 sequence (DNA): TGTGCCAGCAGCCCTTCTGGGGCTAGCGGGAGGAGAACTGAGCAGTTCTTC. This translates into CASSPSGASGRRTEQFF.

The chain uses TRBV18 and TRBJ2-7, with TRBD1 identical over 10 bases. The CDR3 is 15 amino acids. The germline V gene has CDR1 KGHSH and CDR2 LQKENI. With V trimmed by 4 bases and J by 6 bases, 9 bases remained unmatched. DNA for the CDR3: TGTGCCAGCTCACGCAATGTTGGACAGGGGGGCGAGCAGTACTTC. Amino acid sequence: CASSRNVGQGGEQYF. Full variable domain (rest looked up from reference TRBV18 and TRBJ2-7): NAGVMQNPRHLVRRRGQEARLRCSPMKGHSHVYWYRQLPEEGLKFMVYLQKENIIDESGMPKERFSAEFPKEGPSILRIQQVVRGDSAAYFCASSRNVGQGGEQYFGPGTRLTVT.

This clone showed up just a few times. V usage is TRBV9 and J usage is TRBJ2-3; D gene uncertain. V lost 4 bases and J lost 2, with 8 bases in between. Per germline, CDR1 SGDLS and CDR2 YYNGEE. CDR3 length: 13 residues. The CDR3 sequence: CASSHGYTDTQYF. The DNA of the CDR3 is TGTGCCAGCAGCCACGGGTACACAGATACGCAGTATTTT.

V and J are TRBV6-2 or TRBV6-3 and TRBJ2-7, with D tentatively TRBD1 (6 bases). CDR1 is MNHEY, CDR2 SVGEGT, per germline. V lost 5 bases to trimming and J lost 3 bases, with 8 bases between them. The CDR3 is 12 residues long. Here the CDR3 reads CASSTDSYEQYF. The CDR3 nucleotides read TGTGCCAGCAGTACGGACAGCTACGAGCAGTACTTC.

The chain has TRBV9 and TRBJ2-1; TRBD2 matches at 14 bases. Germline V gene lookup returns CDR1 SGDLS and CDR2 YYNGEE. The CDR3 totals 18 residues. V lost 4 bases, J lost 3 bases, and 9 bases stayed unmatched. The CDR3 DNA is TGTGCCAGCAGCAACCCGGGACTAGCGGGAGTAAACTACAATGAGCAGTTCTTC. This encodes CASSNPGLAGVNYNEQFF.

J is TRBJ1-1 and V is TRBV5-1, with 10 bases aligning to TRBD1. The CDR3 runs to 17 residues. With V trimmed by 4 bases and J by 4 bases, 13 bases remained unmatched. The V gene's germline CDR1 is SGHRS and CDR2 YFSETQ. The CDR3 sequence is CASSRTTGGVRSTEAFF. In nucleotides, the CDR3 is TGCGCCAGCAGCAGAACGACAGGGGGCGTAAGGAGCACTGAAGCTTTCTTT.

The V gene is TRBV18, the J gene TRBJ2-5; 8 bases are shared with TRBD2. V lost 6 bases to trimming and J lost 3 bases; unmatched junction nucleotides: 6. CDR3 length equals 14 residues. Germline V gene lookup returns CDR1 KGHSH and CDR2 LQKENI. The CDR3 region is CASSGVLAEETQYF. DNA of the CDR3: TGTGCCAGCTCCGGAGTACTAGCGGAAGAGACCCAGTACTTC. The full variable domain, its missing parts supplied by reference TRBV18 and TRBJ2-5, is NAGVMQNPRHLVRRRGQEARLRCSPMKGHSHVYWYRQLPEEGLKFMVYLQKENIIDESGMPKERFSAEFPKEGPSILRIQQVVRGDSAAYFCASSGVLAEETQYFGPGTRLLVL.

This clone was detected once. This chain links TRBV6-2 or TRBV6-3 with TRBJ2-5; TRBD2 matches at 12 bases. The CDR3 runs 16 residues. J lost 1 base, V lost 3 bases, and 3 bases had no gene match. Germline V CDR1 and CDR2: MNHEY, SVGEGT. The CDR3 coding sequence is TGTGCCAGCAGTTATCTAGCGGGAGGGCCCCAAGAGACCCAGTACTTC. It yields the protein CASSYLAGGPQETQYF.

The chain joins TRBV7-2 to TRBJ1-1, with D unclear. Trimming took off 0 bases at V and 0 bases at J, with 8 bases between the two ends. The CDR3 loop spans 15 amino acids. Germline loops: CDR1 SGHTA, CDR2 FQGNSA. The CDR3 sequence is CASSLAQNLNTEAFF. The CDR3 nucleotides read TGTGCCAGCAGCTTAGCTCAGAACCTGAACACTGAAGCTTTCTTT.

The chain has TRBV28 and TRBJ2-4, with TRBD2 matching over 11 bases. J was trimmed by 2 bases and V by 2 bases; bases with no gene match: 5. Germline-derived CDR1 and CDR2 are MDHEN and SYDVKM. The CDR3 runs to 17 residues. CDR3 bases: TGTGCCAGCAGTTTACCGATAGCGGGAGGGACCAAAAACATTCAGTACTTC. Translating gives CASSLPIAGGTKNIQYF. Filled out from reference TRBV28 and TRBJ2-4, the complete variable domain reads DVKVTQSSRYLVKRTGEKVFLECVQDMDHENMFWYRQDPGLGLRLIYFSYDVKMKEKGDIPEGYSVSREKKERFSLILESASTNQTSMYLCASSLPIAGGTKNIQYFGAGTRLSVL.

J is TRBJ2-1 and V is TRBV7-6, with D uncertain. Per germline, CDR1 SGHVS and CDR2 FNYEAQ. V was clipped by 4 bases and J by 3 bases, with 13 bases between them. The CDR3 contains 15 residues. The CDR3 DNA sequence: TGTGCCAGCAGCTCCCGTTCTCCTTACTACAATGAGCAGTTCTTC. This codes for CASSSRSPYYNEQFF.

The chain recombines TRBV4-2 with TRBJ1-1; weak D call: TRBD1 (6 bases). This CDR3 has 15 amino acids. V lost 1 base and J 2 bases, leaving 11 bases between the germline ends. From germline, CDR1 is LGHNA and CDR2 YNFKEQ. CDR3 DNA: TGTGCCAGCAGCCAAGGAGGACAGACCAACACTGAAGCTTTCTTT. It codes for CASSQGGQTNTEAFF.

V and J are TRBV19 and TRBJ2-1, with 10 bases aligning to TRBD2. V gave up 4 bases and J gave up 2 bases; unmatched junction bases: 2. This CDR3 region has 15 residues. CDR1 is LNHDA and CDR2 is SQIVND in the germline V gene (reference sequence). This chain's CDR3 is CASSNSGRAYNEQFF. The DNA for the CDR3 is TGTGCCAGTAGTAACAGCGGGAGGGCCTACAATGAGCAGTTCTTC.

The DNA of the CDR3 is TGTGCCAGCAGGCGCGAGGTGGGCGAGCAGTACTTC. It specifies CASRREVGEQYF. The chain employs TRBV2 and TRBJ2-7; the D is unclear. V lost 6 bases to trimming and J lost 6 bases, with 12 bases between them. CDR1 and CDR2 (germline): SNHLY, FYNNEI. This CDR3 has 12 amino acids.

This chain joins TRBV29-1 and TRBJ1-6; D remains ambiguous. The CDR3 sequence is 13 residues long. Between the trimmed V and J ends, which lost 5 bases and 7 bases, there was a span of 12 bases. Looked up from germline, CDR1 is SQVTM and CDR2 is ANQGSEA. DNA of the CDR3: TGCAGCGTTCGGAGTAAATGGAATTCACCCCTCCACTTT. As protein: CSVRSKWNSPLHF.

The genes are TRBV24-1 and TRBJ1-2, with 9 bases that match TRBD1. CDR1 and CDR2 (germline): KGHDR, SFDVKD. The J segment lost 8 bases and the V segment lost 1 base, leaving 7 bases of the junction unmatched. This CDR3 has 15 residues. The CDR3 DNA follows: TGTGCCACCAGTGATTTTGATGGGGACAGGGACGGCTACACCTTC. This sequence encodes CATSDFDGDRDGYTF.

The table lists this clone with a few counts. The identical CDR3 is also encoded by other nucleotide sequences in the sample. The chain recombines TRBV6-5 with TRBJ1-2, with 8 bases that match TRBD1. The CDR3 covers 13 residues. The germline CDR1 and CDR2 sequences are MNHEY and SVGAGI. The V segment lost 5 bases and the J segment 2 bases; nucleotides outside the gene matches: 1. CDR3 nucleotide sequence: TGTGCCAGCAGTCGACAGGGGAACTATGGCTACACCTTC. Residues: CASSRQGNYGYTF.

This clone appeared once. This sequence joins TRBV6-5 and TRBJ2-1, with 13 bases lining up with TRBD2. CDR1 MNHEY and CDR2 SVGAGI come from the germline V gene. This CDR3 spans 15 amino acids. V dropped 0 bases and J dropped 11; count of bases not matched to a gene: 4. The CDR3 loop is CASSYSRTSGGKQFF. The CDR3 bases are TGTGCCAGCAGTTACTCGAGGACTAGCGGGGGCAAGCAGTTCTTC.

The chain is built from TRBV7-3 and TRBJ2-1, with 9 nucleotides matching TRBD2. CDR3 length: 15 amino acids. Trimming took 6 bases from V and 5 from J; bases not matched to a gene: 8. CDR1 is SGHTA, CDR2 FQGTGA, per germline. The chain's CDR3 is CASSIAGAKNNEQFF. DNA of the CDR3: TGTGCCAGCAGTATAGCGGGGGCAAAAAACAATGAGCAGTTCTTC.

This clone was observed a handful of times. The chain combines TRBV27 with TRBJ2-2; TRBD2 aligns across 9 bases. The germline gives CDR1 MNHEY, CDR2 SMNVEV (reference sequence). This CDR3 has 16 amino acids. The V segment lost 6 bases and the J segment 0 bases; nucleotides outside the gene matches: 5. For the CDR3, the DNA is TGTGCCAGCAGATATAGCGGGGGCGCGAACACCGGGGAGCTGTTTTTT. It is translated as CASRYSGGANTGELFF.